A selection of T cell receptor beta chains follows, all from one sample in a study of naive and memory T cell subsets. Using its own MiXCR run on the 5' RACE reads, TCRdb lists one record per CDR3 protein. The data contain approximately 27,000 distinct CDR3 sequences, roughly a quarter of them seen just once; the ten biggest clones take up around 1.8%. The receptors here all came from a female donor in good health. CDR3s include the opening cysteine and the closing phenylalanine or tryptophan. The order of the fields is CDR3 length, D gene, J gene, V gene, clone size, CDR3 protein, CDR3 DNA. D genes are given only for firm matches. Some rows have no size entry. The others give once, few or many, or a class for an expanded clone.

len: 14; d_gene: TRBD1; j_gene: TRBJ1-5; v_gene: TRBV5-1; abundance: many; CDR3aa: CASSWGTGNQPQHF; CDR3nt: TGCGCCAGCAGCTGGGGGACAGGCAATCAGCCCCAGCATTTT
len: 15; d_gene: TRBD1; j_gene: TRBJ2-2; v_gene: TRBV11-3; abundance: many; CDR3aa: CASSFGTGNTGELFF; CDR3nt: TGTGCCAGCAGCTTCGGGACAGGGAACACCGGGGAGCTGTTTTTT
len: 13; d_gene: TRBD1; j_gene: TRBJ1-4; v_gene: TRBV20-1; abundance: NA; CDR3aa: CSMWGQRYEKLFF; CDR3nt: TGCTCGATGTGGGGACAGCGTTATGAAAAACTGTTTTTT
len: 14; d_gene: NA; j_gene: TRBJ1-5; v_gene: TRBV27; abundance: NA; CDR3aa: CASRGRGANQPQHF; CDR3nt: TGTGCCAGCAGGGGCAGGGGCGCCAATCAGCCCCAGCATTTT
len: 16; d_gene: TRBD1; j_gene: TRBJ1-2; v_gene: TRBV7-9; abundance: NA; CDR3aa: CAPQRLTGGASDGYTF; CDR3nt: TGTGCCCCCCAACGGTTAACAGGGGGCGCTTCGGATGGCTACACCTTC
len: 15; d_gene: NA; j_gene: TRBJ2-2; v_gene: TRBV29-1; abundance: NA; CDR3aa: CSVEDRGGRTGELFF; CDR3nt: TGCAGCGTTGAAGACAGGGGAGGGCGCACCGGGGAGCTGTTTTTT
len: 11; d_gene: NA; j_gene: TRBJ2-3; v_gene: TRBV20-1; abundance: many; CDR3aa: CSATTADTQYF; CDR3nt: TGCAGTGCGACGACAGCAGATACGCAGTATTTT
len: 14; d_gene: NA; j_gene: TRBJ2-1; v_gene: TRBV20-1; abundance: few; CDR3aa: CSARISRTRNEQFF; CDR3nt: TGCAGTGCTAGAATTTCAAGAACGCGAAATGAGCAGTTCTTC
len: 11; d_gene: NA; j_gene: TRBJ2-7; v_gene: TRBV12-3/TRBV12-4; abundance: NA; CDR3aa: CASSPGSEQYF; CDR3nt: TGTGCCAGCAGCCCCGGGAGCGAGCAGTACTTC
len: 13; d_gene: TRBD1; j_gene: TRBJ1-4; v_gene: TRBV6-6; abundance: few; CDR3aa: CASVQGANEKLFF; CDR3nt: TGTGCCAGCGTACAGGGGGCTAATGAAAAACTGTTTTTT
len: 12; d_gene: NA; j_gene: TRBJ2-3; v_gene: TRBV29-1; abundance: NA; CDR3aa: CSSEWSTDTQYF; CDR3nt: TGCAGCTCCGAGTGGAGCACAGATACGCAGTATTTT
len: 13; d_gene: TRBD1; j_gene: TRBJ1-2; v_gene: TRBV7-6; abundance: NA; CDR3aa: CASSSGQPYGYTF; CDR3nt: TGTGCCAGCAGCTCGGGACAGCCCTATGGCTACACCTTC
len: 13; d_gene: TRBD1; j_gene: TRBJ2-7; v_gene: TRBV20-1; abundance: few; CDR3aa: CSARGQSSYEQYF; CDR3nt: TGCAGTGCCAGGGGACAGAGCTCCTACGAGCAGTACTTC
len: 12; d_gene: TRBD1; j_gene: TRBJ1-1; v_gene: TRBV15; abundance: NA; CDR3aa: CATSRDRGQSSF; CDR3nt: TGTGCCACCAGCAGAGATCGGGGACAGTCAAGCTTT
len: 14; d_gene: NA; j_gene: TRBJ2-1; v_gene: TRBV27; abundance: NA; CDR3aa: CASSPGGYPPEQFF; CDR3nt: TGTGCCAGCAGTCCCGGGGGCTACCCACCCGAGCAGTTCTTC
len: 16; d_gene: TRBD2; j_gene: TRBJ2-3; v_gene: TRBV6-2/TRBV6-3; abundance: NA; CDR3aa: CASSYRLAGGADTQYF; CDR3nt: TGTGCCAGCAGTTACCGACTAGCGGGAGGGGCAGATACGCAGTATTTT
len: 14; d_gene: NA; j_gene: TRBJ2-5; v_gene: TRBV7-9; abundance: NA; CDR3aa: CASSWGGRPETQYF; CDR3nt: TGTGCCAGCAGCTGGGGAGGTCGGCCGGAGACCCAGTACTTC
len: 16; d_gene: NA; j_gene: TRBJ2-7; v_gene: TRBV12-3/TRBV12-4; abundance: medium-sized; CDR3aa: CASSLGATLLTHEQYF; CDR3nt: TGTGCCAGCAGTTTAGGAGCTACCCTCCTGACCCACGAGCAGTACTTC
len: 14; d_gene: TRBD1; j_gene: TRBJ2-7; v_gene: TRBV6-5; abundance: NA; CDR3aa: CASSVDRATYEQYF; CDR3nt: TGTGCCAGCAGCGTCGACAGGGCGACCTACGAGCAGTACTTC
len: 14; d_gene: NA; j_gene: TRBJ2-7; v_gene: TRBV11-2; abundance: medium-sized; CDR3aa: CASSPRPMSYEQYF; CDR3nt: TGTGCCAGCAGCCCCAGGCCTATGTCCTACGAGCAGTACTTC
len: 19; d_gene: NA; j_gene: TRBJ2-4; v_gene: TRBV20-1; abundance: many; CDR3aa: CSAPTPLGGLGGVKNIQYF; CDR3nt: TGCAGTGCTCCGACGCCGCTGGGAGGCCTGGGCGGAGTCAAAAACATTCAGTACTTC
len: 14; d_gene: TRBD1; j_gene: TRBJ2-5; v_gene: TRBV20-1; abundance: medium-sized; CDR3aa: CSARAGTAQETQYF; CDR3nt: TGCAGTGCTAGGGCCGGGACAGCACAAGAGACCCAGTACTTC
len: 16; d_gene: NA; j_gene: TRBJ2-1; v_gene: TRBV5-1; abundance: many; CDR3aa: CASSLQAAVGYNEQFF; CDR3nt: TGCGCCAGCAGCTTGCAAGCCGCCGTTGGCTACAATGAGCAGTTCTTC
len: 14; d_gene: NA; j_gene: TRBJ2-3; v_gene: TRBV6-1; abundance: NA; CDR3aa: CASSPRGATDTQYF; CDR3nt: TGTGCCAGCAGTCCCCGGGGGGCCACAGATACGCAGTATTTT
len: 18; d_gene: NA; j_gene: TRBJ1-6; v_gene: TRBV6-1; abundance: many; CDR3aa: CASSEAGGGSSYNSPLHF; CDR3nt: TGTGCCAGCAGTGAAGCGGGGGGGGGGTCATCCTATAATTCACCCCTCCACTTT
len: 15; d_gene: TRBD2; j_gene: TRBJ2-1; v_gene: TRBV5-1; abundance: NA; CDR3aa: CASSLAASGYNEQFF; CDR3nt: TGCGCCAGCAGCTTGGCGGCTAGCGGTTACAATGAGCAGTTCTTC
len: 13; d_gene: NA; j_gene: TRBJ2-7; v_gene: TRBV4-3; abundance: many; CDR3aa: CASSQEGGYEQYF; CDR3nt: TGCGCCAGCAGCCAAGAAGGGGGATACGAGCAGTACTTC
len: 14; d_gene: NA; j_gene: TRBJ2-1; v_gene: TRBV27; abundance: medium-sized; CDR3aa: CASTFSGRYNEQFF; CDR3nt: TGTGCCAGCACCTTTAGCGGACGATACAATGAGCAGTTCTTC
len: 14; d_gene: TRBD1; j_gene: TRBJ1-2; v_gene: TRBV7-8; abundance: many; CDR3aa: CASSITSGGSGYTF; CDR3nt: TGTGCCAGCAGCATAACTTCAGGGGGCTCTGGCTACACCTTC
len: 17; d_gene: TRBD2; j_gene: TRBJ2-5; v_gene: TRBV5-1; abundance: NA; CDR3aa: CASSPGTSGRAGETQYF; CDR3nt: TGCGCCAGCAGCCCCGGGACTAGCGGGAGGGCAGGAGAGACCCAGTACTTC
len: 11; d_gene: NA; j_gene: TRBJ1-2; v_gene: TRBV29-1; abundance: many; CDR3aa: CSVPRRYGYTF; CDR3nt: TGCAGCGTTCCCCGACGGTATGGCTACACCTTC
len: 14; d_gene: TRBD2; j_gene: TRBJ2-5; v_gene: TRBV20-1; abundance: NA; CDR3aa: CSATGLAGIETQYF; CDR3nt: TGCAGTGCAACGGGACTAGCGGGAATAGAGACCCAGTACTTC
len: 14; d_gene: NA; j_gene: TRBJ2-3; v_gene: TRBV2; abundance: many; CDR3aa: CASSEGARADTQYF; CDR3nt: TGTGCCAGCAGTGAAGGCGCGCGGGCCGATACGCAGTATTTT
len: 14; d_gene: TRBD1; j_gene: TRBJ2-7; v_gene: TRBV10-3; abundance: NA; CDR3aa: CAISAGQGLYEQYF; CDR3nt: TGTGCCATCAGCGCGGGACAGGGTCTCTACGAGCAGTACTTC
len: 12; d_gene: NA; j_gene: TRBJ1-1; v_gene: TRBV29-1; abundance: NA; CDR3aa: CSVVRLNTEAFF; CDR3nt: TGCAGCGTAGTCCGGTTGAACACTGAAGCTTTCTTT
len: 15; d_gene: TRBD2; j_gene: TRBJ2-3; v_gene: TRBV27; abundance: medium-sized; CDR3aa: CASKWASGRRDTQYF; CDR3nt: TGTGCCAGCAAATGGGCTAGCGGGAGGAGGGATACGCAGTATTTT
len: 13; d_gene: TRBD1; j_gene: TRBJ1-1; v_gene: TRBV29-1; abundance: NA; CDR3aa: CSGDRAVDTEAFF; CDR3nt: TGCAGCGGAGACAGGGCGGTGGACACTGAAGCTTTCTTT